This is a list of T cell receptor beta chains from one sample in a study of CD8+CD57+ T cells in acquired aplastic anemia. MiXCR was run by TCRdb on the reads, yielding one entry per CDR3 protein. In the table there are some 200,000 distinct CDR3 sequences, approximately 51% of which are singletons. Input material: sorted CD4+, CD8+, or CD8+CD57+ T cells (not recorded which) from PBMCs. All receptors derive from a human donor with aplastic anemia. Both conserved end residues are part of each CDR3. Each record gives: clone size, D gene, J gene, V gene, CDR3 length, CDR3 protein, CDR3 DNA. The D gene is left open where the match is weak. The size field is filled for only some rows; it gives once, few, many or a size class.

>few|TRBD1|TRBJ1-1|TRBV7-2|13
CASSQYGTGEAFF
TGTGCCAGCAGCCAGTACGGGACAGGGGAAGCTTTCTTT
>many|NA|TRBJ2-7|TRBV14|16
CASSQVTVTGTTEQYF
TGTGCCAGCAGCCAAGTTACCGTGACAGGGACTACGGAGCAGTACTTC
>NA|NA|TRBJ2-7|TRBV18|11
CASSPPGEQYF
TGTGCCAGCTCACCCCCGGGGGAGCAGTACTTC
>many|NA|TRBJ2-1|TRBV5-1|16
CASSPRAHSSSNEQFF
TGCGCCAGCAGCCCGAGGGCCCACTCTTCGTCCAATGAGCAGTTCTTC
>NA|NA|TRBJ2-1|TRBV7-2|16
CASSSPGRLQHNEQFF
TGTGCCAGCAGCTCCCCGGGACGACTGCAGCACAATGAGCAGTTCTTC
>NA|TRBD1|TRBJ1-2|TRBV7-9|17
CASSLSGGPLGGYGYTF
TGTGCCAGCAGCTTATCAGGGGGCCCCTTGGGTGGCTATGGCTACACCTTC
>many|TRBD1|TRBJ2-1|TRBV7-9|13
CASSPGQYNEQFF
TGTGCCAGCTCACCGGGACAGTACAATGAGCAGTTCTTC
>many|NA|TRBJ1-1|TRBV12-3/TRBV12-4|15
CASSRGQNGGTEAFF
TGTGCCAGCAGCCGCGGACAGAACGGAGGGACTGAAGCTTTCTTT
>NA|NA|TRBJ1-1|TRBV19|15
CASSYGTFLDTEAFF
TGTGCCAGTAGCTACGGGACATTCCTAGACACTGAAGCTTTCTTT
>many|NA|TRBJ2-1|TRBV5-6|16
CASSPLGGSSYNEQFF
TGTGCCAGCAGTCCCTTGGGGGGTAGCTCCTACAATGAGCAGTTCTTC
>NA|NA|TRBJ1-6|TRBV20-1|13
CSARDSARSPLHF
TGCAGTGCTAGAGATTCAGCTAGGTCACCCCTCCACTTT
>NA|NA|TRBJ1-1|TRBV5-1|15
CASSLPGARNTEAFF
TGCGCCAGCAGCTTGCCGGGGGCAAGGAACACTGAAGCTTTCTTT
>many|NA|TRBJ1-6|TRBV5-1|14
CASSYDGGNSPLHF
TGCGCCAGCAGCTACGACGGGGGTAATTCACCCCTCCACTTT
>many|NA|TRBJ1-1|TRBV5-1|14
CASRSGRLNTEAFF
TGCGCCAGCCGCTCTGGAAGGCTGAACACTGAAGCTTTCTTT
>NA|NA|TRBJ2-7|TRBV7-9|21
CASSFYICSARRTGEPYEQYF
NA
>NA|TRBD2|TRBJ2-7|TRBV5-1|11
CASIGGEEQYF
TGCGCCAGCATTGGGGGGGAAGAGCAGTACTTC
>many|NA|TRBJ1-2|TRBV20-1|14
CSARDHTGTYGYTF
TGCAGTGCTAGAGACCACACAGGGACCTATGGCTACACCTTC
>NA|NA|TRBJ1-5|TRBV29-1|14
CSVVAGNGNQPQHF
TGCAGCGTTGTCGCAGGCAATGGCAATCAGCCCCAGCATTTT
>NA|NA|TRBJ1-1|TRBV19|13
CASRYDRNTEAFF
TGTGCCAGTCGATACGACAGGAACACTGAAGCTTTCTTT
>NA|NA|TRBJ1-5|TRBV2|13
CASQGRDNQPQHF
TGTGCCAGCCAGGGACGGGACAATCAGCCCCAGCATTTT
>NA|NA|TRBJ1-6|TRBV5-1|15
CASRLDQGVRSPLHF
TGCGCCAGCAGATTGGATCAGGGTGTACGGTCACCCCTCCACTTT
>NA|NA|TRBJ1-1|TRBV15|15
CATSSDPGARTEAFF
TGTGCCACCAGCAGTGATCCGGGGGCGCGCACTGAAGCTTTCTTT
>NA|NA|TRBJ2-6|TRBV12-3/TRBV12-4|20
CASSLNWQGILAFGANVLTF
TGTGCCAGCAGTTTAAATTGGCAGGGTATATTAGCTTTTGGGGCCAACGTCCTGACTTTC
>NA|TRBD1|TRBJ2-7|TRBV15|15
CATSRSPGTGFEQYF
TGTGCCACCAGCAGAAGCCCCGGGACAGGGTTCGAGCAGTACTTC
>few|TRBD2|TRBJ2-4|TRBV7-3|15
CASRENSGSGNIQYF
TGTGCCAGCAGGGAAAATAGCGGGAGCGGAAACATTCAGTACTTC
>many|NA|TRBJ2-5|TRBV19|19
CASSLYARGGARRGETQYF
TGTGCCAGTAGTCTATACGCCCGTGGGGGGGCGCGAAGGGGAGAGACCCAGTACTTC
>NA|TRBD2|TRBJ2-1|TRBV7-9|17
CASSPRGLAGGRNEQFF
TGTGCCAGCAGCCCAAGGGGACTAGCGGGGGGCAGAAATGAGCAGTTCTTC
>many|TRBD2|TRBJ2-1|TRBV7-3|17
CASSRDPPLRGGHEQFF
TGTGCCAGCAGCCGGGACCCACCCTTACGGGGGGGTCATGAGCAGTTCTTC
>NA|TRBD2|TRBJ2-3|TRBV20-1|15
CSALAGSPSADTQYF
TGCAGTGCACTAGCGGGGTCGCCTAGCGCAGATACGCAGTATTTT
>NA|TRBD1|TRBJ1-1|TRBV19|13
CASSYRGNTEAFF
TGTGCCAGTAGTTACAGGGGGAACACTGAAGCTTTCTTT
>NA|TRBD1|TRBJ1-3|TRBV10-3|16
CAIRQQLTGGGNTIYF
TGTGCCATCAGGCAACAGCTCACAGGGGGCGGAAACACCATATATTTT
>many|NA|TRBJ2-7|TRBV2|12
CASSRGAGEQYF
TGTGCCAGCAGTCGGGGCGCGGGGGAGCAGTACTTC
>NA|NA|TRBJ2-1|TRBV5-1|13
CASSTGAGDEQFF
TGCGCCAGCAGCACAGGAGCGGGCGATGAGCAGTTCTTC
>many|NA|TRBJ2-3|TRBV27|15
CASSFRTASTDTQYF
TGTGCCAGCAGTTTTAGGACAGCTAGCACAGATACGCAGTATTTT
>NA|TRBD1|TRBJ1-6|TRBV5-1|16
CASSQYGTAPHSPLHF
TGCGCCAGCAGCCAGTACGGGACAGCCCCCCATTCACCCCTCCACTTT
>many|NA|TRBJ1-6|TRBV10-3|15
CATRNGSSYNSPLHF
TGTGCCACCCGAAACGGTAGCTCCTATAATTCACCCCTCCACTTT
>NA|NA|TRBJ2-7|TRBV4-3|15
CASSQDRGFPYEQYF
TGCGCCAGCAGCCAAGATCGGGGATTTCCCTACGAGCAGTACTTC
>many|NA|TRBJ2-2|TRBV4-1|16
CASSQGHSSNTGELFF
TGCGCCAGCAGCCAAGGTCACAGTTCCAACACCGGGGAGCTGTTTTTT
>NA|NA|TRBJ1-1|TRBV7-3|13
CASSLPHSLEAFF
TGTGCCAGCAGCTTGCCCCACAGCCTGGAGGCTTTCTTT
>NA|NA|TRBJ2-2|TRBV12-3/TRBV12-4|13
CASSRSQNGELFF
TGTGCCAGCAGTCGTTCTCAAAACGGGGAGCTGTTTTTT
>NA|NA|TRBJ1-1|TRBV12-3/TRBV12-4|17
CASSFGGAEWMNTEAFF
TGTGCCAGCAGTTTCGGGGGGGCGGAATGGATGAACACTGAAGCTTTCTTT
>NA|NA|TRBJ2-7|TRBV4-1|13
CASSQVNGHEQYF
TGCGCCAGCAGCCAAGTAAATGGGCACGAGCAGTACTTC
>few|NA|TRBJ1-1|TRBV19|12
CASSIARGEAFF
TGTGCCAGTAGTATCGCCAGGGGTGAAGCTTTCTTT
>many|NA|TRBJ1-5|TRBV28|16
CASSLTDIITNQPQHF
TGTGCCAGCAGCCTGACAGATATCATAACGAATCAGCCCCAGCATTTT
>many|TRBD1|TRBJ1-6|TRBV2|13
CASSDDRDSPLHF
TGTGCCAGCAGTGACGACAGGGATTCACCCCTCCACTTT
>many|TRBD2|TRBJ2-1|TRBV7-9|18
CASSLGVLGGSEYNEQFF
TGTGCCAGCAGCTTAGGGGTCTTGGGCGGGAGTGAGTACAATGAGCAGTTCTTC
>NA|NA|TRBJ1-6|TRBV7-9|13
CASSTSTNSPLHF
TGTGCCAGCAGCACCTCCACGAATTCACCCCTCCACTTT
>NA|NA|TRBJ1-2|TRBV10-3|13
CAISESREYGYTF
TGTGCCATCAGTGAGTCCAGGGAATATGGCTACACCTTC
>NA|NA|TRBJ1-1|TRBV9|14
CASSVTSGGTEAFF
TGTGCCAGCAGCGTGACTAGCGGGGGGACTGAAGCTTTCTTT
>NA|NA|TRBJ1-3|TRBV5-1|13
CASSSGLPNTIYF
TGCGCCAGCAGCTCCGGCTTACCAAACACCATATATTTT
>many|NA|TRBJ1-3|TRBV15|14
CATRGTTSGNTIYF
TGTGCCACCCGAGGGACGACCTCTGGAAACACCATATATTTT
>NA|NA|TRBJ1-2|TRBV7-9|13
CASRRRGEGGYTF
TGTGCCAGCAGACGAAGGGGGGAGGGTGGCTACACCTTC
>NA|NA|TRBJ2-2|TRBV10-3|15
CAIKKVVGTTGELFF
TGTGCCATCAAGAAGGTAGTGGGGACCACCGGGGAGCTGTTTTTT
>NA|NA|TRBJ2-7|TRBV7-9|19
CASSFPTASSGNTIYEQYF
TGTGCCAGCAGCTTCCCGACAGCCAGCTCTGGAAACACCATATACGAGCAGTACTTC
>many|TRBD1|TRBJ1-2|TRBV20-1|13
CSADPGQGDGYTF
TGCAGTGCTGACCCGGGACAGGGTGATGGCTACACCTTC
>NA|NA|TRBJ1-2|TRBV9|14
CASGGGPANYGYTF
TGTGCCAGCGGAGGAGGGCCGGCTAACTATGGCTACACCTTC